Below are 27 T cell receptor beta chains sequenced from a single sample in a study of early T cells in non-severe SARS-CoV-2 infection (dated by TCRdb to about 2021). The library was prepared using 5' RACE. The run used a NextSeq 500. TCRdb reworked the public reads: Q25 trimming with fastp, MiXCR clone assembly, productive beta chains retained. One record per CDR3 amino acid sequence lists the most common genes and DNA. This sample gives some 78,000 distinct CDR3 sequences in total; approximately 13% of them show up just once. About 6% of the sample is in the top ten clones. Sequenced material: whole blood. All receptors come from an adult who was a healthcare worker with PCR-confirmed SARS-CoV-2 infection or an uninfected control (not recorded which).

This clonotype appeared a few times. The rearrangement links TRBV7-6 to TRBJ2-1; 12 nucleotides line up with TRBD2. With V trimmed by 1 base and J by 7 bases, 11 bases remained unmatched. The germline gives CDR1 SGHVS, CDR2 FNYEAQ. The CDR3 is 18 amino acids. CDR3 amino acids: CASSLVTSGGILWNEQFF. The CDR3 DNA reads TGTGCCAGCAGCTTAGTAACTAGCGGGGGGATCCTCTGGAATGAGCAGTTCTTC.

The chain employs TRBV20-1 and TRBJ1-6; 8 positions match TRBD1. The ends lost 6 bases at V and 14 bases at J; junction bases unmatched: 3. In germline, CDR1 is DFQATT, CDR2 SNEGSKA (reference sequence). The CDR3 consists of 10 residues. In nucleotides, the CDR3 is TGCAGTGCGGGACAGGACACCCTCCACTTT. It encodes CSAGQDTLHF.

This clonotype turned up a few times. The J gene is TRBJ2-3, the V gene TRBV20-1; D gene uncertain. In germline, CDR1 is DFQATT, CDR2 SNEGSKA (reference sequence). This CDR3 spans 14 amino acids. V was pared by 3 bases and J by 0 bases, with 10 bases between. The CDR3 is CSASGKVSTDTQYF. In DNA form, the CDR3 reads TGCAGTGCTAGCGGAAAGGTTAGCACAGATACGCAGTATTTT.

This chain's CDR3 is CASRPAPDPRTTDTQYF. The CDR3 nucleotides read TGTGCCAGCAGGCCGGCCCCAGACCCACGGACCACAGATACGCAGTATTTT. V is TRBV2 and J is TRBJ2-3; D ambiguous. The V gene's germline CDR1 is SNHLY and CDR2 FYNNEI. The CDR3 has 17 amino acids. The V end was cut by 6 bases, the J end by 2 bases, with 21 bases between. The entire variable domain, with the rest obtained from reference TRBV2 and TRBJ2-3, is as follows: EPEVTQTPSHQVTQMGQEVILRCVPISNHLYFYWYRQILGQKVEFLVSFYNNEISEKSEIFDDQFSVERPDGSNFTLKIRSTKLEDSAMYFCASRPAPDPRTTDTQYFGPGTRLTVL.

The V call is TRBV7-9, the J call TRBJ2-2; TRBD1 might be the D (6 bases). V gave up 6 bases and J gave up 2 bases, with 7 bases separating them. CDR1 and CDR2 (germline): SEHNR, FQNEAQ (reference sequence). This CDR3 contains 13 residues. The CDR3 region is CASRDSNTGELFF. For the CDR3, the DNA is TGTGCCAGCAGGGACAGTAACACCGGGGAGCTGTTTTTT.

This clonotype was found a few times. V and J are TRBV7-9 and TRBJ2-3; TRBD1 is a possible D gene (5 bases). CDR3 length: 15 amino acids. The V and J ends lost 1 base and 2 bases respectively, with 10 bases between them. Looked up from germline, CDR1 is SEHNR and CDR2 is FQNEAQ (reference sequence). The CDR3 loop is CASSLVVRDTDTQYF. The CDR3 DNA sequence: TGTGCCAGCAGCTTAGTGGTCAGGGACACAGATACGCAGTATTTT.

This clonotype was seen repeatedly, ten times or more. V gene TRBV18 combines with J gene TRBJ1-5; 8 bases align to TRBD1. V shed 3 bases, J shed 5 bases, and the junction held 15 bases outside the gene matches. Germline V gene data show CDR1 as KGHSH and CDR2 as LQKENI. The CDR3 is made up of 18 amino acids. The CDR3 here is CASSPTVPADRGDQPQHF. CDR3 in DNA: TGTGCCAGCTCACCGACTGTTCCAGCCGACAGGGGAGATCAGCCCCAGCATTTT.

This clonotype was detected ten times or more. This rearrangement joins TRBV7-2 to TRBJ1-1; no definite D call. This CDR3 has 16 amino acids. Germline values: CDR1 SGHTA, CDR2 FQGNSA. Trimming took 5 bases from V and 0 from J, leaving 16 bases between them. CDR3 DNA sequence: TGTGCCAGCAGCATTGCAAGAGAGGGAGTGAACACTGAAGCTTTCTTT. This codes for CASSIAREGVNTEAFF.

This clonotype was counted only a few times. The junction shows a germline mismatch at one end, possibly a read error. This chain links TRBV18 with TRBJ2-1, with D unclear. The CDR3 totals 15 residues. Germline CDR1 and CDR2: KGHSH and LQKENI. The CDR3 region is CASSPRQVSYNEQFF. CDR3 bases: TGTGCCAGCTCTCCACGACAAGTCTCCTACAATGAGCAGTTCTTC.

CDR3 in amino acids: CASSPLREGIGELFF. The CDR3 region has the DNA TGTGCCAGCAGCCCTCTACGGGAGGGCATCGGGGAGCTGTTTTTT. The gene calls are TRBV3-1 and TRBJ2-2, with 8 bases aligning to TRBD2. Germline trimming cut 4 bases from V and 7 bases from J; bases unmatched to any gene: 8. There are 15 residues in the CDR3. The V gene's germline CDR1 is LGHDT and CDR2 YNNKEL (reference sequence).

This clonotype was counted at least ten times. V gene TRBV6-6 combines with J gene TRBJ2-7; 8 bases line up with TRBD1. V lost 2 bases, J lost 7 bases, and 4 bases stayed unmatched. Germline CDR1 and CDR2: MNHNY and SVGAGI (reference sequence). The CDR3 length is 13 residues. The CDR3 nucleotides read TGTGCCAGCAGTTACCAGGGGGCAAATGAGCAGTACTTC. Protein product: CASSYQGANEQYF.

This clonotype has at least ten counts. The chain is built from TRBV7-9 and TRBJ2-7; D is ambiguous. V was clipped by 7 bases and J by 0 bases, with 7 bases between them. CDR1 is SEHNR and CDR2 is FQNEAQ in the germline V gene (reference sequence). The CDR3 totals 12 residues. The CDR3 here is CASTASSYEQYF. In DNA, the CDR3 is TGTGCCAGCACGGCCAGCTCCTACGAGCAGTACTTC.

This clonotype was seen a handful of times. The chain has TRBV7-2 and TRBJ2-2; 8 bases align to TRBD1. The CDR3 loop spans 16 amino acids. Germline V gene data show CDR1 as SGHTA and CDR2 as FQGNSA. J lost 6 bases, V lost 3 bases, and 9 bases had no gene match. The CDR3 DNA follows: TGTGCCAGCAGCTTTCCAGGACAGGGAAATCCCGGGGAGCTGTTTTTT. Protein: CASSFPGQGNPGELFF. The full variable domain, completed using reference TRBV7-2 and TRBJ2-2, is GAGVSQSPSNKVTEKGKDVELRCDPISGHTALYWYRQSLGQGLEFLIYFQGNSAPDKSGLPSDRFSAERTGGSVSTLTIQRTQQEDSAVYLCASSFPGQGNPGELFFGEGSRLTVL.

This clonotype was seen a few times. V usage is TRBV29-1 and J usage is TRBJ2-2, with 8 bases identical to TRBD2. The trim removed 4 bases at V and 1 base at J, leaving 8 bases unmatched. Germline V gives CDR1 SQVTM, CDR2 ANQGSEA. CDR3 length equals 16 residues. The CDR3 DNA is TGCAGCGTTGTTTCCCTAGCGGGCTTGAACACCGGGGAGCTGTTTTTT. Amino acid sequence: CSVVSLAGLNTGELFF.

In this sample, this clonotype turned up many times. The V call is TRBV5-4, the J call TRBJ2-1; D might be TRBD1 (5 bases). The CDR3 loop spans 13 amino acids. Between the trimmed V and J ends, which lost 0 bases and 8 bases, there was a span of 9 bases. Germline V gene sequence: CDR1 SGHNT, CDR2 YYREEE (reference sequence). The CDR3 sequence: CASSLDLGDEQFF. CDR3 DNA sequence: TGTGCCAGCAGCTTGGACTTAGGGGATGAGCAGTTCTTC.

This clonotype has more than one count but fewer than ten. This rearrangement joins TRBV29-1 to TRBJ2-5; 7 nucleotides match TRBD1. This CDR3 is built from 14 residues. After removal of 2 bases from V and 2 bases from J, the junction contained 5 bases not matched to a gene. The germline CDR1 and CDR2 sequences are SQVTM and ANQGSEA. This CDR3 is CSVESGQFQETQYF. The CDR3 DNA reads TGCAGCGTTGAATCGGGACAGTTTCAAGAGACCCAGTACTTC.

This clonotype was detected only a few times. This chain uses TRBV29-1 with TRBJ2-7, with a possible D match to TRBD1 (6 bases). The germline V gene encodes CDR1 SQVTM and CDR2 ANQGSEA. With 6 bases removed from V and 2 bases from J, the gap between germline ends came to 14 bases. This CDR3 is built from 13 residues. DNA of the CDR3: TGCAGCGTAGCAACGGGACAACCCTACGAGCAGTACTTC. Protein: CSVATGQPYEQYF.

This clonotype has at least ten counts. The rearrangement uses TRBV20-1 and TRBJ1-1; D gene unclear. The CDR3 runs 17 residues. Per germline, CDR1 DFQATT and CDR2 SNEGSKA (reference sequence). Trimming shortened V by 5 bases and J by 2 bases, and 24 bases separated the two germline ends. The CDR3 DNA sequence: TGCAGTGCTCCCATCCTCGTGAGGGTTCACTTCAACACTGAAGCTTTCTTT. It codes for CSAPILVRVHFNTEAFF.

This clonotype has only a few counts. The chain couples TRBV2 to TRBJ1-5, with D possibly matching TRBD1 (6 bases). Between the trimmed V and J ends, which lost 6 bases and 11 bases, there was a span of 11 bases. This CDR3 has 11 amino acids. CDR1 and CDR2 (germline): SNHLY, FYNNEI. CDR3 protein: CASRIQGTQHF. The CDR3 DNA sequence: TGTGCCAGCAGGATACAGGGAACCCAGCATTTT.

The genes are TRBV3-1 and TRBJ1-5; D is perhaps TRBD1 (6 bases). CDR1 LGHDT and CDR2 YNNKEL come from the germline V gene (reference sequence). Trimming shortened V by 0 bases and J by 7 bases, and 13 bases separated the two germline ends. CDR3 length: 15 residues. CDR3 coding DNA: TGTGCCAGCAGCCAAGATACAGGGCTCGGGCAGCCCCAGCATTTT. It specifies CASSQDTGLGQPQHF. Combining the CDR3 with reference TRBV3-1 and TRBJ1-5 gives the whole variable domain DTAVSQTPKYLVTQMGNDKSIKCEQNLGHDTMYWYKQDSKKFLKIMFSYNNKELIINETVPNRFSPKSPDKAHLNLHINSLELGDSAVYFCASSQDTGLGQPQHFGDGTRLSIL.

The chain is built from TRBV6-5 and TRBJ1-3, with D possibly TRBD1 on 6 matching bases. Germline values: CDR1 MNHEY, CDR2 SVGAGI. CDR3 size: 18 residues. Trimming removed 0 bases from V and 4 bases from J, with 19 bases in between. The CDR3 reads CASSYSNPGTGPGNTIYF. CDR3 nucleotide sequence: TGTGCCAGCAGTTACTCAAACCCGGGAACAGGGCCCGGAAACACCATATATTTT.

This clonotype appeared many times. This chain links TRBV11-3 with TRBJ1-1, with 11 positions matching TRBD1. This CDR3 is 14 amino acids long. Germline CDR1 is SGHNT and CDR2 is YENEEA. The J segment lost 6 bases and the V segment lost 5 bases, leaving 5 bases of the junction unmatched. This chain's CDR3 is CASSPGQGAPEAFF. In DNA, the CDR3 is TGTGCCAGCAGCCCCGGACAGGGGGCCCCTGAAGCTTTCTTT.

This clonotype has more than one count but fewer than ten. The rearrangement links TRBV7-2 to TRBJ2-3, with 8 bases matching TRBD2. CDR1 is SGHTA and CDR2 is FQGNSA in the germline V gene. This CDR3 spans 14 amino acids. J gave up 5 bases and V 1 base, and 2 bases lay outside the gene matches. CDR3 sequence: CASSLGRGEDTQYF. Here the CDR3 DNA reads TGTGCCAGCAGCTTAGGGCGGGGGGAAGATACGCAGTATTTT. Based on the CDR3 plus reference TRBV7-2 and TRBJ2-3, the full variable domain is GAGVSQSPSNKVTEKGKDVELRCDPISGHTALYWYRQSLGQGLEFLIYFQGNSAPDKSGLPSDRFSAERTGGSVSTLTIQRTQQEDSAVYLCASSLGRGEDTQYFGPGTRLTVL.

This clonotype appeared a few times. The chain links TRBV7-9 to TRBJ2-3; D might be TRBD2 (6 bases). This CDR3 region has 15 residues. V was pared by 5 bases and J by 0 bases, with 12 bases between. Germline V gene sequence: CDR1 SEHNR, CDR2 FQNEAQ (reference sequence). CDR3 DNA sequence: TGTGCCAGCAGCGCTAGCGAAATAAGCACAGATACGCAGTATTTT. Protein product: CASSASEISTDTQYF. Variable domain in full (rest from reference TRBV7-9 and TRBJ2-3): DTGVSQNPRHKITKRGQNVTFRCDPISEHNRLYWYRQTLGQGPEFLTYFQNEAQLEKSRLLSDRFSAERPKGSFSTLEIQRTEQGDSAMYLCASSASEISTDTQYFGPGTRLTVL.

In this sample, this clonotype turned up many times. This chain joins TRBV6-6 and TRBJ1-3; a weak D match, TRBD1 (6 bases). The CDR3 totals 16 residues. V gave up 5 bases and J gave up 0 bases, with 14 bases separating them. In germline, CDR1 is MNHNY, CDR2 SVGAGI (reference sequence). CDR3 DNA: TGTGCCAGCAGTATACAGGGACGTAACTCTGGAAACACCATATATTTT. It translates to CASSIQGRNSGNTIYF.

This clonotype is a singleton in its sample. This chain connects TRBV29-1 to TRBJ1-2; D may be TRBD1 (5 bases). CDR1 and CDR2 from the germline V gene are SQVTM and ANQGSEA. The CDR3 length is 11 residues. Trimming removed 7 bases at V and 3 bases at J, with 9 bases between. The CDR3 bases are TGCAGCGCCTGGGGGGACTATGGCTACACCTTC. Translated, it gives CSAWGDYGYTF. Full variable domain (rest looked up from reference TRBV29-1 and TRBJ1-2): SAVISQKPSRDICQRGTSLTIQCQVDSQVTMMFWYRQQPGQSLTLIATANQGSEATYESGFVIDKFPISRPNLTFSTLTVSNMSPEDSSIYLCSAWGDYGYTFGSGTRLTVV.

This clonotype has more than one count but fewer than ten. The V gene is TRBV27, the J gene TRBJ1-1; maybe TRBD1 (6 bases). The length of the CDR3 is 15 residues. The germline V gene encodes CDR1 MNHEY and CDR2 SMNVEV (reference sequence). The V and J ends lost 2 bases and 5 bases respectively, with 15 bases between them. CDR3 sequence (DNA): TGTGCCAGCAGTTTAACAGGGATAGCAATTACTGAAGCTTTCTTT. Amino acid sequence: CASSLTGIAITEAFF.